This T cell receptor (beta chain) was identified during a study of cytomegalovirus exposure and HLA in healthy donors. Study context: An early data release held 70 million to 90 million unique TCRs from HLA-typed donors.

PCR was performed using 60 Vbeta and 13 Jbeta primers. Profiling relied on immunoSEQ multiplex PCR, and the TCRdb table lists in-frame clones only, not all of them. Among about 190,000 clones listed, over 70% were seen once. V shed 2 bases and J 9 bases; nucleotides not matched to a gene: 2. The CDR3 runs to 13 residues. Germline V gene sequence: CDR1 MNHEY, CDR2 SVGAGI. The source material was PBMCs. The chain uses TRBV6-5 and TRBJ2-1; 9 bases line up with TRBD2. The TCR comes from a woman aged 18-29 years in good health and CMV-seronegative. The DNA of the CDR3 is TGTGCCAGCAGTTACGTGACTAGCGGTGAGCAGTTCTTC. Translated, it gives CASSYVTSGEQFF.